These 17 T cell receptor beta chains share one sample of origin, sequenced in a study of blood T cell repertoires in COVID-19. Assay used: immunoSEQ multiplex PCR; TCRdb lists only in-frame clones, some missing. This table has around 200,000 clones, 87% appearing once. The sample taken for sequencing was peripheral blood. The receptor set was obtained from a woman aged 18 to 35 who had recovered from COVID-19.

The CDR3 spells CASSLATGTLYEQYF. DNA of the CDR3: TGTGCCAGCAGCTTAGCCACAGGGACCCTCTACGAGCAGTACTTC. This chain links TRBV11-2 with TRBJ2-7; D is possibly TRBD1 (6 bases). V lost 1 base and J 3 bases, leaving 13 bases between the germline ends. This CDR3 spans 15 amino acids. From germline, CDR1 is SGHAT and CDR2 FQNNGV.

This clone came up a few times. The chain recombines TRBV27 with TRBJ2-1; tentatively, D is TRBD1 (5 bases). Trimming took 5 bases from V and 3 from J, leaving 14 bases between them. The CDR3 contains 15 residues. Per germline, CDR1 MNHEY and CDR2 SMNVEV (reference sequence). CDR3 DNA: TGTGCCAGCAGTCCTCAATTACAGGTCTACAATGAGCAGTTCTTC. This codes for CASSPQLQVYNEQFF.

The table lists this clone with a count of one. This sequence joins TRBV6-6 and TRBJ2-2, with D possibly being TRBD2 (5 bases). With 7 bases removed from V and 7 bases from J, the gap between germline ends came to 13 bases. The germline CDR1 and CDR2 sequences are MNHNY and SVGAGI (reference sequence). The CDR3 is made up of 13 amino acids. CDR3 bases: TGTGCCAGCATCTGGCCTAGCAGCGGGGAGCTGTTTTTT. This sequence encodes CASIWPSSGELFF.

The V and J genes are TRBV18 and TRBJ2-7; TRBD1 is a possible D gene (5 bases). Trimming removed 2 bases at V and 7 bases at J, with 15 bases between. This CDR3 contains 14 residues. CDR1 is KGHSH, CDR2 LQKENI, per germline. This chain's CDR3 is CASSPGNRGWEQYF. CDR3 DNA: TGTGCCAGCTCACCAGGGAATAGGGGTTGGGAGCAGTACTTC. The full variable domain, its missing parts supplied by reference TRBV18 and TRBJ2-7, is NAGVMQNPRHLVRRRGQEARLRCSPMKGHSHVYWYRQLPEEGLKFMVYLQKENIIDESGMPKERFSAEFPKEGPSILRIQQVVRGDSAAYFCASSPGNRGWEQYFGPGTRLTVT.

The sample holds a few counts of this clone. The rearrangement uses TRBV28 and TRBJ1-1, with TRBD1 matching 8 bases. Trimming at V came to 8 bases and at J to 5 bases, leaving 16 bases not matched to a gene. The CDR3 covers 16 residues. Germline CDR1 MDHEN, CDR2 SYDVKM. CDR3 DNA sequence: TGTGCCAGCCTACCGGGCAGGGGGCGAGTGTGGACTGAAGCTTTCTTT. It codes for CASLPGRGRVWTEAFF.

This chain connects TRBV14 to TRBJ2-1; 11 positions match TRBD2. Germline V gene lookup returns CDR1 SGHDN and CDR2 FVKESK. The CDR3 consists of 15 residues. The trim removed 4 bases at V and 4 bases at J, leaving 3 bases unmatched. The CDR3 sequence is CASSPGLAVYNEQFF. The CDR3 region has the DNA TGTGCCAGCAGCCCGGGACTAGCGGTATACAATGAGCAGTTCTTC.

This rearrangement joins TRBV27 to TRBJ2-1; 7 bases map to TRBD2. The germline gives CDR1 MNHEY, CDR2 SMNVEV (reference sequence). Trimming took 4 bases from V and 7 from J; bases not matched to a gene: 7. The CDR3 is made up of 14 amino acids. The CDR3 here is CASSWAGAGNEQFF. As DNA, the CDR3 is TGTGCCAGCAGTTGGGCGGGAGCAGGTAATGAGCAGTTCTTC.

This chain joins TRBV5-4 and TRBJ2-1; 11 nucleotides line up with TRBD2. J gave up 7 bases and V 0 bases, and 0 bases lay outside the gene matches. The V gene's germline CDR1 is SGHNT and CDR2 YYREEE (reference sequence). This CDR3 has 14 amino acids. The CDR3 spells CASSLVAGGNEQFF. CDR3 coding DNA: TGTGCCAGCAGCTTGGTAGCGGGAGGGAATGAGCAGTTCTTC.

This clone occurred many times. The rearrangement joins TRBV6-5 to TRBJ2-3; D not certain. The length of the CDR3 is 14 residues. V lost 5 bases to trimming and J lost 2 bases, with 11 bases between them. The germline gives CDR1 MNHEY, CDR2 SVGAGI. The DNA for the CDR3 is TGTGCCAGCAGTCCCCTTTCCTTCACAGATACGCAGTATTTT. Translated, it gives CASSPLSFTDTQYF.

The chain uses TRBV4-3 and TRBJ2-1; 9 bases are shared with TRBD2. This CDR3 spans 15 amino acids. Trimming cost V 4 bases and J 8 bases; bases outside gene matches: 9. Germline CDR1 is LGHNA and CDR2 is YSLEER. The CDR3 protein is CASSPMTSGSYEQFF. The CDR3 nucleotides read TGCGCCAGCAGCCCGATGACTAGCGGAAGCTATGAGCAGTTCTTC.

The CDR3 is CASSRGLAGFNEQFF. CDR3 in DNA: TGTGCCAGCAGCCGGGGACTAGCGGGGTTTAATGAGCAGTTCTTC. The chain links TRBV13 to TRBJ2-1; 13 nucleotides line up with TRBD2. The CDR3 runs to 15 residues. Trimming at V came to 5 bases and at J to 7 bases, leaving 5 bases not matched to a gene. Per germline, CDR1 PRHDT and CDR2 FYEKMQ (reference sequence).

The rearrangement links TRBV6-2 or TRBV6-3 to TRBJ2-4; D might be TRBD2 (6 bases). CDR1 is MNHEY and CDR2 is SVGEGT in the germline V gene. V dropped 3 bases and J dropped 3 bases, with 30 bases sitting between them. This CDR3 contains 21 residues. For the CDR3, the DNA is TGTGCCAGCAGTTATCTCAGAAATGTAGCGGAAAACCACTGGGACAAAAACATTCAGTACTTC. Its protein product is CASSYLRNVAENHWDKNIQYF.

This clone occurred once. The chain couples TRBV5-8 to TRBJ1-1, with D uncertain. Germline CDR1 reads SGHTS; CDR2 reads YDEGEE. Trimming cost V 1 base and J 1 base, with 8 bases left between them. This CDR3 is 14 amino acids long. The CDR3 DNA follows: TGTGCCAGCAGCTTGCACATCCCGAACACTGAAGCTTTCTTT. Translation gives CASSLHIPNTEAFF.

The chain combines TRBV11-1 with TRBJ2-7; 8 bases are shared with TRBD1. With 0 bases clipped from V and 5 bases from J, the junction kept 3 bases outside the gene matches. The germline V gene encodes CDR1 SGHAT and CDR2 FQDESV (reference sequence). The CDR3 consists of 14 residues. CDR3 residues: CASSLAGTGNEQYF. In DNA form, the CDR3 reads TGTGCCAGCAGCTTAGCCGGGACAGGTAACGAGCAGTACTTC.

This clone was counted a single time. DNA for the CDR3: TGTGCCAGCAGCCAAGACTCGACAGCTGGGGCCAACGTCCTGACTTTC. Translating gives CASSQDSTAGANVLTF. The chain has TRBV4-2 and TRBJ2-6, with D tentatively TRBD1 (5 bases). The CDR3 runs 16 residues. V was trimmed by 0 bases and J by 2 bases, leaving 8 bases between them. Germline values: CDR1 LGHNA, CDR2 YNFKEQ.

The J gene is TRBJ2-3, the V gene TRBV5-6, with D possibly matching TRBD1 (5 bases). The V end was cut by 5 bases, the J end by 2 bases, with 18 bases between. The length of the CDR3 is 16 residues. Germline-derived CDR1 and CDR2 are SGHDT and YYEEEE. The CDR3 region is CASSLEGARNTDTQYF. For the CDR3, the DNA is TGTGCCAGCAGTCTTGAAGGGGCGAGGAACACAGATACGCAGTATTTT. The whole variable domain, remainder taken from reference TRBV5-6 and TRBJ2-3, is DAGVTQSPTHLIKTRGQQVTLRCSPKSGHDTVSWYQQALGQGPQFIFQYYEEEERQRGNFPDRFSGHQFPNYSSELNVNALLLGDSALYLCASSLEGARNTDTQYFGPGTRLTVL.

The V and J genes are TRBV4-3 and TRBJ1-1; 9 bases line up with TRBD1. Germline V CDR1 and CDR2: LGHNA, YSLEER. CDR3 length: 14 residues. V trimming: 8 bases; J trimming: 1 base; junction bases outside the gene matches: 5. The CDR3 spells CASSGGQGNTEAFF. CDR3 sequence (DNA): TGCGCCAGCTCGGGGGGACAGGGGAACACTGAAGCTTTCTTT.